These T cell receptor beta chains were read from a single sample in a study of naive and memory T cell subsets. TCRdb ran MiXCR on the UMI-ligation and nested PCR reads and lists one entry per CDR3 protein. Seen here are 120,000 to 150,000 distinct CDR3 sequences, over 20% observed once, and the top ten hold 0.11%. The sample taken for sequencing was naive CD4+ T cells from blood. The origin of the receptors is a human donor in good health. The CDR3 runs from the conserved cysteine through the conserved F or W. A D gene is named only where the DNA matches it firmly. Rows give clone size only sometimes, using once, few, many, or a class for an expanded clone.

TRBV10-1	few	TRBJ2-7	.	CASSDPGTPSYEQYF	TGCGCCAGCAGTGACCCCGGGACTCCCTCCTACGAGCAGTACTTC
TRBV7-9	.	TRBJ2-7	TRBD1	CASSLVRDRSYEQYF	TGTGCCAGCAGCTTGGTTAGGGACAGGAGCTACGAGCAGTACTTC
TRBV10-3	few	TRBJ2-7	.	CAISESIYEQYF	TGTGCCATCAGTGAGTCGATCTACGAGCAGTACTTC
TRBV28	.	TRBJ2-6	.	CASSPGGANVLTF	TGTGCCAGCAGTCCGGGGGGGGCCAACGTCCTGACTTTC
TRBV4-3	.	TRBJ2-2	TRBD2	CASSQAAGRWTGELFF	TGCGCCAGCAGCCAAGCTGCCGGGAGGTGGACCGGGGAGCTGTTTTTT
TRBV12-3/TRBV12-4	few	TRBJ2-3	.	CASGGYDRQISTDTQYF	TGTGCCAGCGGTGGATACGACAGGCAGATAAGCACAGATACGCAGTATTTT
TRBV6-5	few	TRBJ2-1	TRBD2	CASKNGGGMEQFF	TGTGCCAGCAAGAACGGGGGAGGGATGGAGCAGTTCTTC
TRBV15	.	TRBJ2-7	.	CATSRERGAVSYEQYF	TGTGCCACCAGCAGAGAAAGGGGAGCGGTCTCCTACGAGCAGTACTTC
TRBV6-2/TRBV6-3	many	TRBJ2-1	.	CASRPGHNEQFF	TGTGCCAGTCGTCCCGGCCACAATGAGCAGTTCTTC
TRBV6-5	.	TRBJ1-2	.	CASSYGTGNYGYTF	TGTGCCAGCAGTTACGGGACGGGCAACTATGGCTACACCTTC
TRBV29-1	many	TRBJ1-1	.	CSVLGLNTEAFF	TGCAGCGTTTTGGGTCTGAACACTGAAGCTTTCTTT
TRBV12-3/TRBV12-4	.	TRBJ1-2	.	CASTLGGGVGYTF	TGTGCCAGCACCCTAGGGGGGGGCGTGGGCTACACCTTC
TRBV24-1	many	TRBJ2-2	TRBD2	CATSDPPGTSGRAPGGELFF	TGTGCCACCAGTGATCCGCCCGGGACTAGCGGGAGGGCCCCCGGCGGGGAGCTGTTTTTT
TRBV6-6	.	TRBJ1-3	.	CASSGRASSGNTIYF	TGTGCCAGCAGCGGCCGGGCCAGCTCTGGAAACACCATATATTTT